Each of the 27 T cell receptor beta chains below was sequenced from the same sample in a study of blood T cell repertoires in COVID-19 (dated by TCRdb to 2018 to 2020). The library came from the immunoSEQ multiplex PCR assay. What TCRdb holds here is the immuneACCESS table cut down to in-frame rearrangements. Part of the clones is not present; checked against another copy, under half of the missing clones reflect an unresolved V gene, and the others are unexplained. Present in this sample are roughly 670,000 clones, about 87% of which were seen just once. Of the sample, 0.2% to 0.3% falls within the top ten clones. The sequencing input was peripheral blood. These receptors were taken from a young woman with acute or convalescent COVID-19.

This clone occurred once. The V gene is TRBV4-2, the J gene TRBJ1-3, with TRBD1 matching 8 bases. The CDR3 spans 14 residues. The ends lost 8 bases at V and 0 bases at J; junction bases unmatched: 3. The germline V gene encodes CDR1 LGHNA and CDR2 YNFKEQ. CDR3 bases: TGTGCCAGCGTGGGACAGGCCTCTGGAAACACCATATATTTT. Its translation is CASVGQASGNTIYF.

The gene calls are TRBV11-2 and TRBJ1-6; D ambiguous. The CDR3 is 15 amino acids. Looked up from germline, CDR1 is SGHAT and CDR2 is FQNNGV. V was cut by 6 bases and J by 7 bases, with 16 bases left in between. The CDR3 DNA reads TGTGCCAGCAGTATTCCCCGGGTGCGGAATTCACCCCTCCACTTT. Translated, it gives CASSIPRVRNSPLHF.

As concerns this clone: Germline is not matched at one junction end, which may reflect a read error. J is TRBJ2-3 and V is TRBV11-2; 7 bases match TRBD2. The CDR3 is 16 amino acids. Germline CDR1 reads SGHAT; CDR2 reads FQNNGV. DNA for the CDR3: TGTGCCAGCAGCCCGGGGGAGGGGAAGGGCACATATACGCAGTATTTT. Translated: CASSPGEGKGTYTQYF.

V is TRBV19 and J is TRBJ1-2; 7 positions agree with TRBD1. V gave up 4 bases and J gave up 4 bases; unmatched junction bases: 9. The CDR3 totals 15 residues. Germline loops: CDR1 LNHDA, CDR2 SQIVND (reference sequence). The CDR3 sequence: CASSTQTGTVYGYTF. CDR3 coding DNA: TGTGCCAGTAGTACTCAGACAGGGACGGTCTATGGCTACACCTTC. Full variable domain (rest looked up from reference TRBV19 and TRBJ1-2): DGGITQSPKYLFRKEGQNVTLSCEQNLNHDAMYWYRQDPGQGLRLIYYSQIVNDFQKGDIAEGYSVSREKKESFPLTVTSAQKNPTAFYLCASSTQTGTVYGYTFGSGTRLTVV.

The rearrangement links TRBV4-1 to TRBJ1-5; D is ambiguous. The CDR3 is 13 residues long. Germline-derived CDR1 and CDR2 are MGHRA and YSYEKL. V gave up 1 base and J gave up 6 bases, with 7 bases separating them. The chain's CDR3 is CASSQASSQPQHF. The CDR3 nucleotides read TGCGCCAGCAGCCAAGCCTCTTCTCAGCCCCAGCATTTT.

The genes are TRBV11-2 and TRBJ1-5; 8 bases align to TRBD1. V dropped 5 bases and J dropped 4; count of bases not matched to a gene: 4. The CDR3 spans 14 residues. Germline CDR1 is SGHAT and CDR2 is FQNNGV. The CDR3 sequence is CASSQGQDNQPQHF. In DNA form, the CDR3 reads TGTGCCAGCAGCCAGGGACAGGATAATCAGCCCCAGCATTTT.

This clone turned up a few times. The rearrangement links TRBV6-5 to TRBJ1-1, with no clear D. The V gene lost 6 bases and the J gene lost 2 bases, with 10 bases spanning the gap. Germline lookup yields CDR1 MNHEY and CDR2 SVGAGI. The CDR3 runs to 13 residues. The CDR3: CASSAGSNTEAFF. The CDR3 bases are TGTGCCAGCAGCGCGGGCTCTAACACTGAAGCTTTCTTT.

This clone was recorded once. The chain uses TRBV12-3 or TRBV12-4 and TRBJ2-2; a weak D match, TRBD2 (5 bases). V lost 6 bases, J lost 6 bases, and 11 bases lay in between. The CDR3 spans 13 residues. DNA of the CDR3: TGTGCCAGCAGACCCGGGGATTCCGGGGAGCTGTTTTTT. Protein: CASRPGDSGELFF.

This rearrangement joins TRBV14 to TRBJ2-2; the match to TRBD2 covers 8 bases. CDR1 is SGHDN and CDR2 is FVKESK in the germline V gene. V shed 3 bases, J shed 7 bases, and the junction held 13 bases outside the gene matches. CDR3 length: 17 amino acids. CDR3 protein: CASSQSPGREECGELFF. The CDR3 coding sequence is TGTGCCAGCAGCCAGAGTCCCGGGAGGGAGGAGTGCGGGGAGCTGTTTTTT.

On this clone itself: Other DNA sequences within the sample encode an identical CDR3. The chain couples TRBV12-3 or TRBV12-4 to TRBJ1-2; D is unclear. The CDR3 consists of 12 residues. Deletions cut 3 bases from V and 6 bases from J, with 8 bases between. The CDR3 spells CASSFTGNGYTF. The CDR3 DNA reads TGTGCCAGCAGTTTCACGGGTAATGGCTACACCTTC.

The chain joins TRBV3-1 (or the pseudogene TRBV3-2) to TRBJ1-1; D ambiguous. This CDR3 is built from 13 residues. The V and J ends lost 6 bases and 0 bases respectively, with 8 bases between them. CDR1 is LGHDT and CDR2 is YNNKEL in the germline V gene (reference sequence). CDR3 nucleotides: TGTGCCAGCAGGGATACTATGAACACTGAAGCTTTCTTT. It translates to CASRDTMNTEAFF.

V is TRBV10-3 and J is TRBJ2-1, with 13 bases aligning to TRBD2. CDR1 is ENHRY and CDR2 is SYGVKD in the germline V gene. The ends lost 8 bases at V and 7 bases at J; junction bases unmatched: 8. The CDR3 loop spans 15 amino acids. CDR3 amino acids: CAIGLAGEPGNEQFF. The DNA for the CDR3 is TGTGCCATCGGACTAGCGGGGGAGCCGGGGAATGAGCAGTTCTTC.

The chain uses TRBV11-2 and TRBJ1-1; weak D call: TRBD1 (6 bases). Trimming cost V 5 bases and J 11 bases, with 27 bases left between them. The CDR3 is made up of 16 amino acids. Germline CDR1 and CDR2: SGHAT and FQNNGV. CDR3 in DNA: TGTGCCAGCAGCCCACCCCCCCACAGGGCCCTCGAGGGGGCTTTCTTT. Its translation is CASSPPPHRALEGAFF.

The CDR3 here is CASSSETGFTQYF. The CDR3 bases are TGTGCCAGCAGCTCCGAGACTGGTTTTACGCAGTATTTT. The V gene is TRBV4-2, the J gene TRBJ2-3; the D is unclear. CDR1 LGHNA and CDR2 YNFKEQ come from the germline V gene. V was clipped by 5 bases and J by 8 bases, with 14 bases between them. This CDR3 is 13 amino acids long.

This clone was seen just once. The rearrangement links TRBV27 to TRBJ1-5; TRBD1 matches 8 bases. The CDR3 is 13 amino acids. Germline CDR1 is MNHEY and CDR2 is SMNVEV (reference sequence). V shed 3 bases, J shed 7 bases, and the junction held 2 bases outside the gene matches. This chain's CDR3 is CASSFDRGQPQHF. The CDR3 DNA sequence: TGTGCCAGCAGTTTTGACAGGGGCCAGCCCCAGCATTTT.

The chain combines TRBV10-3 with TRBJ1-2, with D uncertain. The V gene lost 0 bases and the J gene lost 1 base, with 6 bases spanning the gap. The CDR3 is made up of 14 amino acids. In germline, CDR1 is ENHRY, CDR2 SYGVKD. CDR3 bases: TGTGCCATCAGTGAGTCACCAGTTAACTATGGCTACACCTTC. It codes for CAISESPVNYGYTF.

CDR3 in DNA: TGCGCCAGCAGCCAAGTGGGGACAGGGTCGAGCTACGAGCAGTACTTC. It encodes CASSQVGTGSSYEQYF. V is TRBV4-1 and J is TRBJ2-7, with 9 nucleotides matching TRBD1. The V gene end was trimmed by 1 base and the J gene end by 3 bases; junction bases not matched to a gene: 7. Germline CDR1 is MGHRA and CDR2 is YSYEKL. This CDR3 comprises 16 residues.

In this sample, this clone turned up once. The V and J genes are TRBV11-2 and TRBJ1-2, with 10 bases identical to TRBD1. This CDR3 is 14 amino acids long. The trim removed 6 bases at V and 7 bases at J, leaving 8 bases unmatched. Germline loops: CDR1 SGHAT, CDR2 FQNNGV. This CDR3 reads CASRATGGGSGYTF. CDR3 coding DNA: TGTGCCAGCAGAGCGACAGGGGGCGGGTCTGGCTACACCTTC.

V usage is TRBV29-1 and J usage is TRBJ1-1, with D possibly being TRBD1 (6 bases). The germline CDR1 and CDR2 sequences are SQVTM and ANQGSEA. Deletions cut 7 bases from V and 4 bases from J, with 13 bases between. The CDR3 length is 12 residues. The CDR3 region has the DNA TGCAGCGGGACAGTCCGGACCACTGAAGCTTTCTTT. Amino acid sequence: CSGTVRTTEAFF. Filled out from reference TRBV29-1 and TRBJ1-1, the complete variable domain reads SAVISQKPSRDICQRGTSLTIQCQVDSQVTMMFWYRQQPGQSLTLIATANQGSEATYESGFVIDKFPISRPNLTFSTLTVSNMSPEDSSIYLCSGTVRTTEAFFGQGTRLTVV.

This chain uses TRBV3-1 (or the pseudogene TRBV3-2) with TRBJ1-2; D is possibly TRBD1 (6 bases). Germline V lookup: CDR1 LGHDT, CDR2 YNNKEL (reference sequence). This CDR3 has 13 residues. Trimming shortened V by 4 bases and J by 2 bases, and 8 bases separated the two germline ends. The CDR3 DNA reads TGTGCCAGCAGCCTACAGGGAAACTATGGCTACACCTTC. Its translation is CASSLQGNYGYTF.

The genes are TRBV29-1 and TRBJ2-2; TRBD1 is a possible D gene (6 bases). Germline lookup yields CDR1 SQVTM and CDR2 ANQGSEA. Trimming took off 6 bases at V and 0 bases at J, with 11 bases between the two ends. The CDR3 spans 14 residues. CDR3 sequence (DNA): TGCAGCGTCCGCGGACAGCCGAACACCGGGGAGCTGTTTTTT. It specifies CSVRGQPNTGELFF.

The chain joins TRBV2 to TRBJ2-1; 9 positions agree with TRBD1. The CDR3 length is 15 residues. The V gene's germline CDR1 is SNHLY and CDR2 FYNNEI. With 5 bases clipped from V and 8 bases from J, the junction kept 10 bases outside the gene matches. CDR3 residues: CASSMVGTGWDEQFF. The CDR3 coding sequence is TGTGCCAGCAGTATGGTCGGGACAGGGTGGGATGAGCAGTTCTTC.

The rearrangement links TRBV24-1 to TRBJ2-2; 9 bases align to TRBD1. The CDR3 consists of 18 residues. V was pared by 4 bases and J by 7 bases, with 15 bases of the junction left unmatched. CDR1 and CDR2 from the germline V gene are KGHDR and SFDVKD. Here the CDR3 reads CATSDPKGQGITIGELFF. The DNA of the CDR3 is TGTGCCACCAGTGACCCTAAGGGACAGGGTATAACGATCGGGGAGCTGTTTTTT.

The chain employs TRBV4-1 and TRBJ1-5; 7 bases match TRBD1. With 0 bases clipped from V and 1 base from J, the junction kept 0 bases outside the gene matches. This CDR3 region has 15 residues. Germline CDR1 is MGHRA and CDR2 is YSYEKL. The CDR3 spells CASSQEGQSNQPQHF. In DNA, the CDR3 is TGCGCCAGCAGCCAAGAGGGACAGAGCAATCAGCCCCAGCATTTT.

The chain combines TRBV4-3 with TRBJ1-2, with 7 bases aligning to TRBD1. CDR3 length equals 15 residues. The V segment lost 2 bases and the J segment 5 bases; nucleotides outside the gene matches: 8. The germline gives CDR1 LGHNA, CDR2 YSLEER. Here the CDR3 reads CASSQLPTGTYGYTF. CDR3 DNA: TGCGCCAGCAGCCAACTACCGACAGGGACATATGGCTACACCTTC.

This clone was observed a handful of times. CDR3 sequence (DNA): TGCGCCAGCAGCTTCCGACAGGACTTGAACACTGAAGCTTTCTTT. Encoded protein: CASSFRQDLNTEAFF. V and J are TRBV5-1 and TRBJ1-1; a possible D gene is TRBD1 (6 bases). Trimming pared 2 bases from V and 0 bases from J, leaving 11 bases between. The CDR3 loop spans 15 amino acids. CDR1 and CDR2 from the germline V gene are SGHRS and YFSETQ.

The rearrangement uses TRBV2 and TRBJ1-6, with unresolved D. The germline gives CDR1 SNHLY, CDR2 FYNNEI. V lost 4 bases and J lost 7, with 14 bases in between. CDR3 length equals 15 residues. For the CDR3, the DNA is TGTGCCAGCAGTGGGCCGACGAGGCAAAATTCACCCCTCCACTTT. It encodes CASSGPTRQNSPLHF.